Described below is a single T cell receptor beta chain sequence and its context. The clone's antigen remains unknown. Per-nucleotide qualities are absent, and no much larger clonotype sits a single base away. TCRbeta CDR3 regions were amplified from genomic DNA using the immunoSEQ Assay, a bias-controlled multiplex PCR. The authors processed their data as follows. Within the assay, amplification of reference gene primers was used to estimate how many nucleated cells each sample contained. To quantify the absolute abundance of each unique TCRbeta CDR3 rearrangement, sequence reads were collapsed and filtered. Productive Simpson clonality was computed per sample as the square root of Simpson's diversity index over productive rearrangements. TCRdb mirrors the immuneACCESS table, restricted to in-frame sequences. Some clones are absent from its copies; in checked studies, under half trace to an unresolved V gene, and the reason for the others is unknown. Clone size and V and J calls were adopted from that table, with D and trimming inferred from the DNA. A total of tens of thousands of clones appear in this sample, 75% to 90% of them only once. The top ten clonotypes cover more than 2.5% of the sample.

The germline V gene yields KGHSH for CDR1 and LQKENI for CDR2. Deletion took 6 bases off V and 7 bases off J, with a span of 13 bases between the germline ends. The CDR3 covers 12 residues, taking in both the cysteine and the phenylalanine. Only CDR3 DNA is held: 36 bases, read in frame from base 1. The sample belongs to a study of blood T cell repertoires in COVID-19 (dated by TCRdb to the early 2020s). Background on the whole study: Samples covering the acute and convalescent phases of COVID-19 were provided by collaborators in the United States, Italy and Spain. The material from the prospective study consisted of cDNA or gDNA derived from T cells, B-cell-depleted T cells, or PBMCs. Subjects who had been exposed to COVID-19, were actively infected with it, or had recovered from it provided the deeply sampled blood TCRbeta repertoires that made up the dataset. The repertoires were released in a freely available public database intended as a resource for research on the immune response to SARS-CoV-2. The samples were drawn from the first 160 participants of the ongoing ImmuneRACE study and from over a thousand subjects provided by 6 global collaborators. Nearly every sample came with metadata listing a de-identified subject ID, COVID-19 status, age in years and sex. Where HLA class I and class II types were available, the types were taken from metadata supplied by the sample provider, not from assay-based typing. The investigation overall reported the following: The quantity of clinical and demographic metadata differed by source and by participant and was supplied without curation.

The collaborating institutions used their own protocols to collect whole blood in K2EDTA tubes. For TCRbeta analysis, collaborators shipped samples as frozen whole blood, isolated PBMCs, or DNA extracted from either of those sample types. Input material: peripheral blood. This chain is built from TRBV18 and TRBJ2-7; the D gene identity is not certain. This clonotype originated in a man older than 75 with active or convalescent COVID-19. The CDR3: CASSPVEEEQYF. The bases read TGTGCCAGCTCCCCCGTAGAGGAGGAGCAGTACTTC.